The 8 T cell receptor beta chains presented below share a single source sample, sequenced in a study of cytomegalovirus exposure and HLA in healthy donors. Assay used: immunoSEQ multiplex PCR; TCRdb lists only in-frame clones, some missing. Of some 240,000 clones in the sample, less than 90% are singletons; the top ten hold less than 7%. The material sequenced was PBMCs. All receptors come from a woman aged 18-29 years in good health and CMV-seronegative.

The CDR3 loop is CASSLPQGLAISTDTQYF. In DNA form, the CDR3 reads TGTGCCAGCAGCTTACCCCAAGGACTAGCGATCTCGACAGATACGCAGTATTTT. This chain connects TRBV7-8 to TRBJ2-3, with 9 bases identical to TRBD2. V lost 2 bases and J lost 3; bases outside the gene matches: 12. Germline CDR1 and CDR2: SGHVS and FQNEAQ. This CDR3 spans 18 amino acids.

The chain uses TRBV6-5 and TRBJ1-1, with D possibly being TRBD1 (5 bases). The CDR3 extends over 14 amino acids. The ends were cut back, 7 bases at V and 1 base at J, with 13 bases in the middle. The V gene's germline CDR1 is MNHEY and CDR2 SVGAGI. The CDR3 DNA follows: TGTGCCAGCACCCTCGGGACTTCGAACACTGAAGCTTTCTTT. Translation: CASTLGTSNTEAFF.

The J gene is TRBJ1-5, the V gene TRBV21-1. TRBV21-1 counts as a pseudogene. This CDR3 has 14 amino acids. CDR3 bases: TGTGCCAGCAGGGATGGACGGGAGAGTGGGCCCCAGCATTTT. This gives the protein CASRDGRESGPQHF.

This chain links TRBV30 with TRBJ2-3; maybe TRBD2 (5 bases). The CDR3 consists of 15 residues. Trimming cost V 2 bases and J 1 base, with 13 bases left between them. CDR1 is GTSNPN and CDR2 is SVGIG in the germline V gene (reference sequence). In DNA, the CDR3 is TGTGCCTGGAGTCCTGGACTTAGGGGCACAGATACGCAGTATTTT. This codes for CAWSPGLRGTDTQYF.

V gene TRBV2 combines with J gene TRBJ2-7; no firm D call. CDR1 is SNHLY and CDR2 is FYNNEI in the germline V gene. The CDR3 is 12 amino acids. V was trimmed by 5 bases and J by 2 bases, leaving 7 bases between them. This chain's CDR3 is CASSSITYEQYF. The CDR3 bases are TGTGCCAGCAGTTCTATCACCTACGAGCAGTACTTC.

The chain recombines TRBV9 with TRBJ2-3; 11 bases map to TRBD2. V lost 0 bases to trimming and J lost 5 bases; unmatched junction nucleotides: 5. The CDR3 runs 16 residues. The germline gives CDR1 SGDLS, CDR2 YYNGEE. CDR3 bases: TGTGCCAGCAGCGTAGCTAGCGGGAGGTTGGGAGATACGCAGTATTTT. Protein sequence: CASSVASGRLGDTQYF.

The rearrangement uses TRBV7-3 and TRBJ1-2, with D maybe TRBD1 (5 bases). The germline V gene encodes CDR1 SGHTA and CDR2 FQGTGA. The CDR3 spans 16 residues. Trimming took off 3 bases at V and 4 bases at J, with 18 bases between the two ends. CDR3 bases: TGTGCCAGCAGCTTGGACGGGGCCTCTCAGGGCTATGGCTACACCTTC. Its protein is CASSLDGASQGYGYTF. The entire variable domain, with the rest obtained from reference TRBV7-3 and TRBJ1-2, is as follows: GAGVSQTPSNKVTEKGKYVELRCDPISGHTALYWYRQSLGQGPEFLIYFQGTGAADDSGLPNDRFFAVRPEGSVSTLKIQRTERGDSAVYLCASSLDGASQGYGYTFGSGTRLTVV.

Only a few counts were recorded for this clone. The rearrangement links TRBV5-8 to TRBJ2-5; 8 bases are a match to TRBD2. The CDR3 is made up of 13 amino acids. CDR1 and CDR2 (germline): SGHTS, YDEGEE. V shed 5 bases and J 5 bases; nucleotides not matched to a gene: 5. The CDR3 nucleotides read TGTGCCAGCAGAACTAGCGGTGTGGAGACCCAGTACTTC. It encodes CASRTSGVETQYF.